One sample yielded the 13 T cell receptor beta chains listed below, sequenced in a study of a mutant IDH1 vaccine in newly diagnosed glioma. Time point meaning: week 47, end of study. Doses consisted of 300 ug of mutant IDH1 20-mer peptide each, paired with topical imiquimod. These TCRs' antigens remain unknown. Produced via immunoSEQ multiplex PCR; TCRdb's table is partial and in-frame only. The sample yields 45,000 to 55,000 clones, approximately 84% seen once. Sequenced here: PBMCs, sampled from a glioma patient whose treatment included an IDH1 peptide vaccine. These receptors all come from a woman in her 30s with glioma. Some clones in this sample may be carry-over from other donors' samples.

This clone was seen just once. The chain uses TRBV2 and TRBJ2-2; D is ambiguous. The CDR3 extends over 13 amino acids. The V and J ends lost 2 bases and 5 bases respectively, with 6 bases between them. The germline V gene encodes CDR1 SNHLY and CDR2 FYNNEI. The CDR3: CASSEFVTGELFF. CDR3 nucleotides: TGTGCCAGCAGTGAATTTGTTACCGGGGAGCTGTTTTTT. Variable domain in full (rest from reference TRBV2 and TRBJ2-2): EPEVTQTPSHQVTQMGQEVILRCVPISNHLYFYWYRQILGQKVEFLVSFYNNEISEKSEIFDDQFSVERPDGSNFTLKIRSTKLEDSAMYFCASSEFVTGELFFGEGSRLTVL.

The chain carries TRBV19 and TRBJ1-5; D unclear. V lost 6 bases to trimming and J lost 6 bases, with 18 bases between them. CDR1 and CDR2 from the germline V gene are LNHDA and SQIVND (reference sequence). The CDR3 length is 15 residues. The CDR3 DNA follows: TGTGCCAGTAGATTAACGGGTGGCTTCGCTCAGCCCCAGCATTTT. This gives the protein CASRLTGGFAQPQHF.

The V and J genes are TRBV7-9 and TRBJ2-1; TRBD2 agrees at 10 bases. Germline V gene data show CDR1 as SEHNR and CDR2 as FQNEAQ (reference sequence). V lost 5 bases, J lost 8 bases, and 9 bases stayed unmatched. The CDR3 totals 15 residues. DNA for the CDR3: TGTGCCAGCAGCCCACGAGCGGGAGGGTACGATGAGCAGTTCTTC. Protein: CASSPRAGGYDEQFF.

The chain recombines TRBV11-2 with TRBJ1-1, with TRBD1 matching over 8 bases. Germline V lookup: CDR1 SGHAT, CDR2 FQNNGV. There are 17 residues in the CDR3. Trimming took 1 base from V and 1 from J; bases not matched to a gene: 8. The CDR3 sequence is CASSLVPRGPPNTEAFF. Here the CDR3 DNA reads TGTGCCAGCAGCTTAGTCCCCAGGGGGCCTCCGAACACTGAAGCTTTCTTT.

V usage is TRBV10-1 and J usage is TRBJ2-2; the match to TRBD2 covers 7 bases. This CDR3 comprises 13 residues. V lost 7 bases to trimming and J lost 5 bases; unmatched junction nucleotides: 4. From germline, CDR1 is WNHNN and CDR2 SYGVQD (reference sequence). CDR3 region: CASKLAVTGELFF. Written as DNA, the CDR3 is TGCGCCAGCAAGCTAGCGGTGACCGGGGAGCTGTTTTTT.

Written as DNA, the CDR3 is TGTGCCAGCAGTGCGGAGACAGGGTCTGGCGGGGAGCTGTTTTTT. This gives the protein CASSAETGSGGELFF. The chain links TRBV2 to TRBJ2-2, with 7 nucleotides matching TRBD1. Losses at the gene ends were 4 bases for V and 7 bases for J; bases not matched to a gene: 9. The CDR3 sequence is 15 residues long. CDR1 SNHLY and CDR2 FYNNEI come from the germline V gene.

The genes are TRBV6-4 and TRBJ2-1; the match to TRBD2 covers 11 bases. The CDR3 contains 15 residues. V lost 8 bases, J lost 6 bases, and 9 bases stayed unmatched. CDR1 and CDR2 from the germline V gene are MRHNA and SNTAGT. CDR3 DNA sequence: TGTGCCAGCGGGACTACACTAGCGGGAGTCAATGAGCAGTTCTTC. This gives the protein CASGTTLAGVNEQFF.

V usage is TRBV15 and J usage is TRBJ1-5, with D perhaps TRBD1 (5 bases). With 5 bases removed from V and 4 bases from J, the gap between germline ends came to 12 bases. Germline CDR1 is LNHNV and CDR2 is YYDKDF (reference sequence). CDR3 size: 14 residues. The CDR3 is CATSSRAGNQPQHF. CDR3 bases: TGTGCCACCAGCTCCAGGGCAGGGAATCAGCCCCAGCATTTT.

The rearrangement joins TRBV19 to TRBJ2-7; TRBD2 matches at 7 bases. CDR1 and CDR2 from the germline V gene are LNHDA and SQIVND (reference sequence). The CDR3 is made up of 15 amino acids. V lost 5 bases to trimming and J lost 2 bases; unmatched junction nucleotides: 9. CDR3 bases: TGTGCCAGTAGTCCGGGGACTAATTTTCCCTACGAGCAGTACTTC. This codes for CASSPGTNFPYEQYF.

This clone has a handful of counts. V gene TRBV19 combines with J gene TRBJ2-2; possibly TRBD1 for D (6 bases). Germline lookup yields CDR1 LNHDA and CDR2 SQIVND (reference sequence). With 3 bases removed from V and 7 bases from J, the gap between germline ends came to 12 bases. There are 14 residues in the CDR3. CDR3 nucleotides: TGTGCCAGTAGTATGGGCAGGGGAAGCGGGGAGCTGTTTTTT. Translated: CASSMGRGSGELFF.

The chain has TRBV6-1 and TRBJ2-7; no reliable D call. The CDR3 covers 14 residues. V was trimmed by 1 base and J by 2 bases, leaving 9 bases between them. Per the germline V gene, CDR1 is MNHNS and CDR2 is SASEGT. CDR3 sequence reads: CASSEEGPTYEQYF. In DNA form, the CDR3 reads TGTGCCAGCAGTGAAGAAGGGCCTACCTACGAGCAGTACTTC.

CDR3 bases: TGTGCCAGCAGTTTACTAGGTCAGCCCCAGCATTTT. This sequence encodes CASSLLGQPQHF. The chain joins TRBV27 to TRBJ1-5; D unresolved. Deletions cut 2 bases from V and 6 bases from J, with 5 bases between. Germline V gene lookup returns CDR1 MNHEY and CDR2 SMNVEV (reference sequence). This CDR3 has 12 amino acids.

The chain uses TRBV30 and TRBJ1-2; 8 bases map to TRBD1. Germline loops: CDR1 GTSNPN, CDR2 SVGIG (reference sequence). There are 14 residues in the CDR3. V dropped 0 bases and J dropped 5; count of bases not matched to a gene: 5. CDR3 nucleotides: TGTGCCTGGAGTGTCCTCAGGGGGCGGTATGGCTACACCTTC. Translated, it gives CAWSVLRGRYGYTF.